The 20 T cell receptor beta chains below come from one sample, sequenced in a study of shared clonotypes between healthy human individuals. Only in-frame clones appear in the TCRdb table, and some are missing; sequencing was by immunoSEQ multiplex PCR. Here the sample spans approximately 1.4 million clones, 95% to 99% being singletons. The sample comprised naive CD4+ T cells sorted from blood. The subset denotes: CD45RA+ positively selected. These receptors were collected from a man in his thirties or forties in good health.

The chain recombines TRBV11-2 with TRBJ2-5, with D tentatively TRBD1 or TRBD2 (7 bases each). CDR3 length: 14 amino acids. Germline values: CDR1 SGHAT, CDR2 FQNNGV. Trimming stripped 5 bases from V and 5 bases from J, with 15 bases between. The CDR3 DNA is TGTGCCAGCAGCCCGAGGGGGCGGGGGGAGACCCAGTACTTC. Protein sequence: CASSPRGRGETQYF.

Only one count was recorded for this clone. J is TRBJ1-5 and V is TRBV12-5; no clear D. CDR1 and CDR2 (germline): LGHNT, FRNRAP. Trimming took 3 bases from V and 0 from J, leaving 3 bases between them. The CDR3 has 13 residues. The CDR3 bases are TGTGCTAGTGGTTTCGGTAGCAATCAGCCCCAGCATTTT. Translated, it gives CASGFGSNQPQHF.

The CDR3 loop is CASSLTSGGYEQYF. DNA of the CDR3: TGCGCCAGCAGCTTGACTAGCGGAGGTTACGAGCAGTACTTC. The rearrangement joins TRBV5-1 to TRBJ2-7, with 8 bases aligning to TRBD2. V shed 1 base, J shed 4 bases, and the junction held 4 bases outside the gene matches. Per the germline V gene, CDR1 is SGHRS and CDR2 is YFSETQ. CDR3 length: 14 amino acids.

This clone was recorded once. The CDR3 region has the DNA TGCAGCTCGGGACAGACCCCTAACGAGCAGTACTTC. Translated: CSSGQTPNEQYF. The chain combines TRBV29-1 with TRBJ2-7; 7 positions match TRBD1. The CDR3 has 12 amino acids. Germline V CDR1 and CDR2: SQVTM, ANQGSEA. V was clipped by 8 bases and J by 5 bases; unmatched bases: 9.

The chain recombines TRBV7-9 with TRBJ2-3; D gene unclear. This CDR3 is 16 amino acids long. Trimming cost V 5 bases and J 5 bases, with 20 bases left between them. CDR1 and CDR2 from the germline V gene are SEHNR and FQNEAQ (reference sequence). CDR3 in DNA: TGTGCCAGCAGCCGACGTGCGGTAGTCATGGAAGATACGCAGTATTTT. Residues: CASSRRAVVMEDTQYF.

This clone was recorded a few times. The chain is built from TRBV10-1 and TRBJ1-5; no clear D gene. The CDR3 loop spans 13 amino acids. Germline V CDR1 and CDR2: WNHNN, SYGVQD (reference sequence). The V gene lost 4 bases and the J gene lost 1 base, with 5 bases spanning the gap. The CDR3 nucleotides read TGCGCCAGCAGTGGAGGGAGCAATCAGCCCCAGCATTTT. Translating gives CASSGGSNQPQHF.

Only a few counts were recorded for this clone. This chain joins TRBV27 and TRBJ2-7; 9 nucleotides line up with TRBD1. The V gene end was trimmed by 6 bases and the J gene end by 6 bases; junction bases not matched to a gene: 15. Germline lookup yields CDR1 MNHEY and CDR2 SMNVEV (reference sequence). The CDR3 length is 16 residues. CDR3 sequence reads: CASRPRQGGREPEQYF. DNA of the CDR3: TGTGCCAGCAGGCCGCGACAGGGGGGACGGGAGCCCGAGCAGTACTTC.

This clone was detected only a few times. This chain links TRBV18 with TRBJ2-3, with TRBD2 matching over 14 bases. The CDR3 contains 14 residues. Germline V gene data show CDR1 as KGHSH and CDR2 as LQKENI. V shed 6 bases and J 4 bases; nucleotides not matched to a gene: 0. The CDR3 sequence is CASSGLAGADTQYF. The CDR3, as DNA: TGTGCCAGCTCGGGACTAGCGGGAGCAGATACGCAGTATTTT. The entire variable domain, with the rest obtained from reference TRBV18 and TRBJ2-3, is as follows: NAGVMQNPRHLVRRRGQEARLRCSPMKGHSHVYWYRQLPEEGLKFMVYLQKENIIDESGMPKERFSAEFPKEGPSILRIQQVVRGDSAAYFCASSGLAGADTQYFGPGTRLTVL.

This clone was recorded once. The V and J genes are TRBV4-1 and TRBJ2-7; perhaps TRBD2 as D (5 bases). V was clipped by 3 bases and J by 7 bases, with 16 bases between them. The CDR3 contains 14 residues. In germline, CDR1 is MGHRA, CDR2 YSYEKL. The CDR3 spells CASSQEDLAGEQYF. The DNA of the CDR3 is TGCGCCAGCAGCCAGGAGGACTTAGCTGGAGAGCAGTACTTC.

This chain connects TRBV5-1 to TRBJ1-1, with D hard to call. This CDR3 contains 12 residues. CDR1 is SGHRS and CDR2 is YFSETQ in the germline V gene. Trimming left V 4 bases short and J 5 bases short, with 9 bases between. Here the CDR3 reads CASSQGSTEAFF. In DNA form, the CDR3 reads TGCGCCAGCAGCCAAGGGAGTACTGAAGCTTTCTTT.

The V gene is TRBV7-8, the J gene TRBJ2-1; D call uncertain. The V end lost 5 bases, the J end lost 3 bases, and 11 bases lay between the germline ends. The CDR3 runs to 14 residues. Germline-derived CDR1 and CDR2 are SGHVS and FQNEAQ. CDR3 nucleotides: TGTGCCAGCAGCGCTAGTGTTTTCTACAATGAGCAGTTCTTC. Translating gives CASSASVFYNEQFF.

The V and J genes are TRBV20-1 and TRBJ2-1; D remains ambiguous. CDR1 and CDR2 (germline): DFQATT, SNEGSKA (reference sequence). This CDR3 has 11 amino acids. V lost 6 bases, J lost 7 bases, and 10 bases lay in between. The CDR3 nucleotides read TGCAGTGCCCCCCCACAGAATGAGCAGTTCTTC. It codes for CSAPPQNEQFF.

The chain combines TRBV7-2 with TRBJ1-2; D unclear. Trimming cost V 5 bases and J 5 bases, with 6 bases left between them. The CDR3 is made up of 11 amino acids. From germline, CDR1 is SGHTA and CDR2 FQGNSA. This CDR3 reads CASSPPYGYTF. Written as DNA, the CDR3 is TGTGCCAGCAGCCCGCCTTATGGCTACACCTTC.

This chain links TRBV6-1 with TRBJ1-3; D not resolved. CDR1 and CDR2 from the germline V gene are MNHNS and SASEGT. This CDR3 has 15 amino acids. V was clipped by 5 bases and J by 0 bases, with 11 bases between them. The CDR3 sequence is CASSNTLSSGNTIYF. The CDR3 DNA reads as TGTGCCAGCAGTAATACCCTGAGCTCTGGAAACACCATATATTTT.

V is TRBV5-4 and J is TRBJ2-7; 16 positions agree with TRBD2. Germline CDR1 is SGHNT and CDR2 is YYREEE (reference sequence). V dropped 5 bases and J dropped 7; count of bases not matched to a gene: 6. The CDR3 is 15 residues long. The chain's CDR3 is CASSPGTSGREEQYF. CDR3 nucleotide sequence: TGTGCCAGCAGTCCCGGGACTAGCGGGAGGGAAGAGCAGTACTTC.

J is TRBJ1-2 and V is TRBV7-2; D uncertain. Germline-derived CDR1 and CDR2 are SGHTA and FQGNSA. Trimming shortened V by 5 bases and J by 4 bases, and 11 bases separated the two germline ends. This CDR3 has 13 residues. In DNA form, the CDR3 reads TGTGCCAGCAGCCGACGGACGGTCTATGGCTACACCTTC. Its protein is CASSRRTVYGYTF.

The J gene is TRBJ1-1, the V gene TRBV28, with a tentative D call TRBD1 (6 bases). The CDR3 sequence is 13 residues long. In germline, CDR1 is MDHEN, CDR2 SYDVKM. V was cut by 5 bases and J by 10 bases, with 17 bases left in between. The CDR3 protein is CASSPTPRQVAFF. The CDR3 nucleotides are TGTGCCAGCAGTCCTACGCCCCGACAGGTAGCTTTCTTT.

The chain combines TRBV28 with TRBJ2-7, with D perhaps matching TRBD2 (5 bases). V lost 1 base, J lost 3 bases, and 10 bases lay in between. CDR3 length: 14 residues. Per the germline V gene, CDR1 is MDHEN and CDR2 is SYDVKM. The CDR3 DNA sequence: TGTGCCAGCAGTTTATTAACTAGAGGCTACGAGCAGTACTTC. This encodes CASSLLTRGYEQYF.

The chain joins TRBV4-3 to TRBJ2-2; a weak D match, TRBD1 (7 bases). Trimming pared 4 bases from V and 5 bases from J, leaving 14 bases between. Germline V lookup: CDR1 LGHNA, CDR2 YSLEER. This CDR3 has 15 amino acids. DNA for the CDR3: TGCGCCAGCAGCCCAAGGACAGGAGGGACCGGGGAGCTGTTTTTT. It translates to CASSPRTGGTGELFF.

V gene TRBV4-2 combines with J gene TRBJ2-1, with no clear D. V was pared by 3 bases and J by 6 bases, with 9 bases between. The CDR3 contains 13 residues. Per germline, CDR1 LGHNA and CDR2 YNFKEQ. CDR3 sequence reads: CASSQARSNEQFF. CDR3 nucleotides: TGTGCCAGCAGCCAGGCGCGGAGCAATGAGCAGTTCTTC.